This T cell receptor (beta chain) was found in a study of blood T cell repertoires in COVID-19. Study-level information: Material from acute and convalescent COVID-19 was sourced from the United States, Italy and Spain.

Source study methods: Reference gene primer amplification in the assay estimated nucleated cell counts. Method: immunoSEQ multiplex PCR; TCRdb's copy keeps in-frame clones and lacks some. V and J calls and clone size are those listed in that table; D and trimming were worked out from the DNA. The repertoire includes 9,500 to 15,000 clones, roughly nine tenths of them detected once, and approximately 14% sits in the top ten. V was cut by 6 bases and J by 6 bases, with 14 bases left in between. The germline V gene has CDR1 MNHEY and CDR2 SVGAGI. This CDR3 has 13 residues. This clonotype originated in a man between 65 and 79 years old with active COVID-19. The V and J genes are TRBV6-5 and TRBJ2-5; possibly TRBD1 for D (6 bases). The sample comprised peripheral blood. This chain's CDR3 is CASRLQGTKTQYF. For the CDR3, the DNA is TGTGCCAGCAGGCTACAGGGAACCAAGACCCAGTACTTC.